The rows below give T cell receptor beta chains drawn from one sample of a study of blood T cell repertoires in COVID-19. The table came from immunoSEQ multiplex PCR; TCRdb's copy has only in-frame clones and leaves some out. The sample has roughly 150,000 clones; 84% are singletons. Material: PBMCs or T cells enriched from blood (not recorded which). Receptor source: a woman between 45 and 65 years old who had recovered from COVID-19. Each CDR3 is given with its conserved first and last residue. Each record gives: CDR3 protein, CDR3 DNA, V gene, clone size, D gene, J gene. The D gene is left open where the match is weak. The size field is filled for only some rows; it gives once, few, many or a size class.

cdr3_aa: CASSLESLEQYF
cdr3_nt: TGTGCCAGCAGCTTAGAGAGCCTCGAGCAGTACTTC
v_call: TRBV7-9
clone_size: -
d_call: -
j_call: TRBJ2-7

cdr3_aa: CASSLVLPPETQYF
cdr3_nt: TGTGCCAGCAGCTTAGTTCTACCTCCAGAGACCCAGTACTTC
v_call: TRBV11-2
clone_size: -
d_call: -
j_call: TRBJ2-5

cdr3_aa: CASSWGQDRRSRGVQPQHF
cdr3_nt: TGTGCCAGCAGCTGGGGGCAGGATCGGCGAAGTCGGGGAGTTCAGCCCCAGCATTTT
v_call: TRBV5-5
clone_size: -
d_call: -
j_call: TRBJ1-5

cdr3_aa: CASSLRAGQTSNTGELFF
cdr3_nt: TGTGCTAGCAGCTTAAGGGCGGGACAGACGTCGAACACCGGGGAGCTGTTTTTT
v_call: TRBV7-7
clone_size: -
d_call: -
j_call: TRBJ2-2

cdr3_aa: CASSLEGQGDGPQHF
cdr3_nt: TGCGCCAGCAGCTTGGAGGGACAGGGAGACGGACCCCAGCATTTT
v_call: TRBV5-1
clone_size: -
d_call: TRBD1
j_call: TRBJ1-5

cdr3_aa: CASSRSSGYPNTGELFF
cdr3_nt: TGTGCCAGCAGCAGATCTAGCGGATACCCGAACACCGGGGAGCTGTTTTTT
v_call: TRBV6-2/TRBV6-3
clone_size: -
d_call: TRBD2
j_call: TRBJ2-2

cdr3_aa: CASSRITPGQGRDEQFF
cdr3_nt: TGTGCCAGCAGCCGAATTACCCCCGGCCAGGGGCGGGATGAGCAGTTCTTC
v_call: TRBV7-8
clone_size: -
d_call: -
j_call: TRBJ2-1

cdr3_aa: CASSSPGYEQYF
cdr3_nt: TGTGCCAGCAGCTCACCCGGTTACGAGCAGTACTTC
v_call: TRBV3-1/TRBV3-2
clone_size: -
d_call: -
j_call: TRBJ2-7

cdr3_aa: CASSSGGAGANVLTF
cdr3_nt: TGCGCCAGCAGCTCTGGCGGGGCTGGGGCCAACGTCCTGACTTTC
v_call: TRBV5-1
clone_size: -
d_call: -
j_call: TRBJ2-6

cdr3_aa: CAGGDRRRNGYTF
cdr3_nt: TGTGCCGGCGGGGACAGACGAAGGAATGGCTACACCTTC
v_call: TRBV19
clone_size: -
d_call: TRBD1
j_call: TRBJ1-2

cdr3_aa: CASRSKETEAFF
cdr3_nt: TGCGCCAGCAGAAGCAAAGAAACTGAAGCTTTCTTT
v_call: TRBV10-1
clone_size: -
d_call: -
j_call: TRBJ1-1

cdr3_aa: CASSQSTGTGGYTF
cdr3_nt: TGTGCCAGCAGCCAATCCACAGGGACAGGTGGCTACACCTTC
v_call: TRBV11-3
clone_size: many
d_call: TRBD1
j_call: TRBJ1-2

cdr3_aa: CASSKVGSSIAEQYF
cdr3_nt: TGTGCCAGCAGCAAAGTAGGGAGTTCTATAGCCGAGCAGTACTTC
v_call: TRBV7-2
clone_size: -
d_call: -
j_call: TRBJ2-7

cdr3_aa: CASSMTRGSFETQYF
cdr3_nt: TGTGCCAGCAGCATGACTAGAGGATCGTTTGAGACCCAGTACTTC
v_call: TRBV2
clone_size: -
d_call: -
j_call: TRBJ2-5

cdr3_aa: CASSLSGQYYGYTF
cdr3_nt: TGTGCCAGCAGCTTGTCAGGGCAGTACTATGGCTACACCTTC
v_call: TRBV5-6
clone_size: -
d_call: -
j_call: TRBJ1-2

cdr3_aa: CAISEPGQGGSYEQYF
cdr3_nt: TGTGCCATCAGTGAGCCCGGACAGGGGGGATCCTACGAGCAGTACTTC
v_call: TRBV10-3
clone_size: -
d_call: TRBD1
j_call: TRBJ2-7

cdr3_aa: CSVVGVFSYEQYF
cdr3_nt: TGCAGCGTTGTAGGAGTCTTCTCCTACGAGCAGTACTTC
v_call: TRBV29-1
clone_size: once
d_call: -
j_call: TRBJ2-7

cdr3_aa: CASKRDRGAYEQYF
cdr3_nt: TGTGCCAGCAAACGGGACAGGGGTGCCTACGAGCAGTACTTC
v_call: TRBV6-5
clone_size: -
d_call: TRBD1
j_call: TRBJ2-7

cdr3_aa: CASSPSSWSSYEQYF
cdr3_nt: TGTGCCAGCAGCCCCTCGAGCTGGAGCTCCTACGAGCAGTACTTC
v_call: TRBV7-2
clone_size: -
d_call: -
j_call: TRBJ2-7

cdr3_aa: CASSSRTGAGNTIYF
cdr3_nt: TGTGCCAGCAGCTCCCGGACAGGGGCTGGAAACACCATATATTTT
v_call: TRBV3-1/TRBV3-2
clone_size: few
d_call: TRBD1
j_call: TRBJ1-3

cdr3_aa: CASSSPYEQYF
cdr3_nt: TGTGCCAGCAGTTCTCCCTACGAGCAGTACTTC
v_call: TRBV28
clone_size: -
d_call: -
j_call: TRBJ2-7

cdr3_aa: CASSLGGGHTYEQYF
cdr3_nt: TGTGCCAGCAGTTTAGGGGGCGGACACACCTACGAGCAGTACTTC
v_call: TRBV28
clone_size: -
d_call: -
j_call: TRBJ2-7

cdr3_aa: CASTSGRYNQPQHF
cdr3_nt: TGTGCCAGCACCTCGGGTCGCTACAATCAGCCCCAGCATTTT
v_call: TRBV27
clone_size: -
d_call: -
j_call: TRBJ1-5

cdr3_aa: CASSAGGGATDTQYF
cdr3_nt: TGTGCCAGCAGTGCCGGCGGGGGGGCCACAGATACGCAGTATTTT
v_call: TRBV6-4
clone_size: few
d_call: TRBD2
j_call: TRBJ2-3

cdr3_aa: CASSAAAGNQPQHF
cdr3_nt: TGTGCCAGCAGTGCCGCGGCAGGCAATCAGCCCCAGCATTTT
v_call: TRBV2
clone_size: -
d_call: -
j_call: TRBJ1-5

cdr3_aa: CAIRGTGLMNSPLHF
cdr3_nt: TGTGCCATCAGGGGGACAGGGTTGATGAATTCACCCCTCCACTTT
v_call: TRBV10-3
clone_size: -
d_call: TRBD1
j_call: TRBJ1-6

cdr3_aa: CASSVEDGGPQHF
cdr3_nt: TGTGCCAGCTCCGTGGAGGACGGTGGGCCCCAGCATTTT
v_call: TRBV18
clone_size: once
d_call: -
j_call: TRBJ1-5

cdr3_aa: CASSRAAGGLNRAYEQYF
cdr3_nt: TGTGCCAGTAGTAGAGCAGCGGGAGGTTTAAATAGGGCCTACGAGCAGTACTTC
v_call: TRBV19
clone_size: -
d_call: TRBD2
j_call: TRBJ2-7

cdr3_aa: CASSLTQVGEQFF
cdr3_nt: TGTGCCAGCAGCTTAACCCAAGTTGGCGAGCAGTTCTTC
v_call: TRBV11-3
clone_size: once
d_call: -
j_call: TRBJ2-1

cdr3_aa: CASRIKGGEKLFF
cdr3_nt: TGTGCCAGCAGAATAAAGGGAGGTGAAAAACTGTTTTTT
v_call: TRBV6-6
clone_size: -
d_call: -
j_call: TRBJ1-4

cdr3_aa: CASSSTRGSYNEQFF
cdr3_nt: TGTGCCAGCAGTTCTACTAGAGGTAGCTACAATGAGCAGTTCTTC
v_call: TRBV7-2
clone_size: -
d_call: -
j_call: TRBJ2-1

cdr3_aa: CASSPRSVLDYGYTF
cdr3_nt: TGTGCCAGCAGTCCGAGGTCCGTTCTGGACTATGGCTACACCTTC
v_call: TRBV5-4
clone_size: once
d_call: -
j_call: TRBJ1-2

cdr3_aa: CASTSLRGTGELFF
cdr3_nt: TGTGCCAGCACCTCCCTTAGGGGCACCGGGGAGCTGTTTTTT
v_call: TRBV7-2
clone_size: -
d_call: -
j_call: TRBJ2-2

cdr3_aa: CASSLVAGQPYGYTF
cdr3_nt: TGTGCCAGCAGCTTAGTTGCTGGACAGCCGTATGGCTACACCTTC
v_call: TRBV7-8
clone_size: -
d_call: -
j_call: TRBJ1-2

cdr3_aa: CASSPHRSNQPQHF
cdr3_nt: TGTGCCAGCAGCCCACACCGTTCAAATCAGCCCCAGCATTTT
v_call: TRBV11-3
clone_size: once
d_call: -
j_call: TRBJ1-5

cdr3_aa: CASSPQGAEAFF
cdr3_nt: TGTGCCAGCAGCCCCCAGGGGGCTGAAGCTTTCTTT
v_call: TRBV9
clone_size: few
d_call: TRBD1
j_call: TRBJ1-1

cdr3_aa: CASSGLEETQYF
cdr3_nt: TGTGCCAGCTCGGGACTGGAAGAGACCCAGTACTTC
v_call: TRBV18
clone_size: -
d_call: -
j_call: TRBJ2-5

cdr3_aa: CASTIDRADNYGYTF
cdr3_nt: TGTGCCAGCACCATTGACAGGGCGGACAACTATGGCTACACCTTC
v_call: TRBV2
clone_size: -
d_call: TRBD1
j_call: TRBJ1-2

cdr3_aa: CASSISSDGLEKETQYF
cdr3_nt: TGTGCCAGCAGCATATCCTCAGACGGACTAGAAAAGGAGACCCAGTACTTC
v_call: TRBV7-3
clone_size: -
d_call: TRBD2
j_call: TRBJ2-5

cdr3_aa: CASTSDRANTGELFF
cdr3_nt: TGTGCCAGCACCAGTGACAGGGCGAACACCGGGGAGCTGTTTTTT
v_call: TRBV7-2
clone_size: -
d_call: TRBD1
j_call: TRBJ2-2

cdr3_aa: CASSFGENYEQYF
cdr3_nt: TGTGCCAGCAGCTTCGGGGAGAACTACGAGCAGTACTTC
v_call: TRBV5-4
clone_size: -
d_call: -
j_call: TRBJ2-7

cdr3_aa: CASGIAGGQYNEQFF
cdr3_nt: TGTGCCAGCGGGATAGCGGGAGGGCAATACAATGAGCAGTTCTTC
v_call: TRBV25-1
clone_size: -
d_call: TRBD2
j_call: TRBJ2-1

cdr3_aa: CASSPTGYEQYF
cdr3_nt: TGTGCCAGCAGCCCGACAGGGTACGAGCAGTACTTC
v_call: TRBV4-2
clone_size: few
d_call: TRBD1
j_call: TRBJ2-7

cdr3_aa: CASRVGGSSYEQYF
cdr3_nt: TGTGCCAGCAGGGTAGGCGGGAGCTCCTACGAGCAGTACTTC
v_call: TRBV28
clone_size: -
d_call: TRBD2
j_call: TRBJ2-7

cdr3_aa: CASSLWVSADTQYF
cdr3_nt: TGTGCCAGCAGCTTATGGGTTAGCGCAGATACGCAGTATTTT
v_call: TRBV11-2
clone_size: -
d_call: -
j_call: TRBJ2-3

cdr3_aa: CASSQEGGEGREAFF
cdr3_nt: TGCGCCAGCAGCCAAGAAGGGGGGGAGGGTCGAGAGGCTTTCTTT
v_call: TRBV4-3
clone_size: -
d_call: -
j_call: TRBJ1-1

cdr3_aa: CASSSRQGREQYF
cdr3_nt: TGTGCCAGCAGCTCAAGACAGGGACGCGAGCAGTACTTC
v_call: TRBV11-3
clone_size: -
d_call: TRBD1
j_call: TRBJ2-7

cdr3_aa: CASSLRGGGETQYF
cdr3_nt: TGTGCCAGCAGCTTACGGGGGGGAGGCGAGACCCAGTACTTC
v_call: TRBV7-3
clone_size: -
d_call: TRBD2
j_call: TRBJ2-5

cdr3_aa: CASSPPGQEEKLFF
cdr3_nt: TGTGCCAGCAGCCCACCTGGACAGGAGGAAAAACTGTTTTTT
v_call: TRBV7-2
clone_size: -
d_call: TRBD1
j_call: TRBJ1-4